This T cell receptor (beta chain) was sequenced for a study of beta chain features in type 1 diabetes. This clone was seen a handful of times. No antigen is known for it. The authors reverse transcribed all of the isolated RNA, so sequencing captured expressed TCRB transcripts. Mean read depth for naive, central memory and regulatory T cell samples was about 3.6 million reads. Data came from immunoSEQ multiplex PCR; TCRdb stores just in-frame clones and leaves some out. Found here are some 150,000 clones, more than 9.5% of them singletons; the top ten hold 2% to 2.5%. Study-wide findings and caveats: A possible short-template PCR bias applies equally to patients and controls. cDNA-based reads could over-represent cells with high TCR expression.

The germline V gene encodes CDR1 SQVTM and CDR2 ANQGSEA. V lost 4 bases to trimming and J lost 2 bases; unmatched junction nucleotides: 5. The CDR3 runs to 14 residues. Sample: central memory CD4+ T cells from blood. The sequence was obtained from a man aged 18 to 30 in good health. This chain connects TRBV29-1 to TRBJ1-5; 7 nucleotides match TRBD1. CDR3 amino acids: CSVADRVGNQPQHF. As DNA, the CDR3 is TGCAGCGTTGCCGACAGGGTTGGCAATCAGCCCCAGCATTTT.